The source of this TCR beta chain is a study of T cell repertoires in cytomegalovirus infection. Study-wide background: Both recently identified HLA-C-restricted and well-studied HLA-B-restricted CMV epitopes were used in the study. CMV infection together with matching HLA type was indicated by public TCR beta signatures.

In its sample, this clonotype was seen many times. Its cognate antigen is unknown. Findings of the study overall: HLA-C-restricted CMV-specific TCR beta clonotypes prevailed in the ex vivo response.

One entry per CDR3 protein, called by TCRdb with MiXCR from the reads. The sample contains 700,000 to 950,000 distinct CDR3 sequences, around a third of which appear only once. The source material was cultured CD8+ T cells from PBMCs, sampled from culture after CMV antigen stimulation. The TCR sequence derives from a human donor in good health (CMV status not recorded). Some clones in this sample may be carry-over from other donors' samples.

The chain's CDR3 is CASSFRGRKSTDTQYF. CDR3 bases: TGTGCCAGCAGCTTCAGGGGACGAAAGAGCACAGATACGCAGTATTTT. The V and J genes are TRBV7-2 and TRBJ2-3; possible D gene TRBD1, 6 bases. The CDR3 has 16 residues. Trimming pared 3 bases from V and 0 bases from J, leaving 13 bases between. Germline loops: CDR1 SGHTA, CDR2 FQGNSA.